This T cell receptor beta chain was profiled in a study of T cells in Graves' hyperthyroidism and ophthalmopathy. In the study overall: Peripheral blood was acquired at first diagnosis, ahead of any therapy whatsoever.

This clonotype was seen more than once but under ten times. The CDR3 loop spans 15 amino acids. Trimming took 0 bases from V and 3 from J; bases not matched to a gene: 3. Germline V gene sequence: CDR1 SGHRS, CDR2 YFSETQ. Amplification of TCR beta CDR3 regions used RNA as the template. With the HTBI primer set, the TCR CDR3 went through a first round of RT-PCR. TCRdb reanalysed the multiplex PCR reads using MiXCR and keeps one entry per CDR3 protein. The repertoire includes some 490,000 distinct CDR3 sequences, 20% to 25% of them detected once, and roughly 49% sits in the top ten. For the diagnoses, clinical symptoms, serum thyroxine and TRAb, thyroid ultrasound and orbital computed tomography were used.

Material: blood. This rearrangement joins TRBV5-1 to TRBJ1-1; 9 bases agree with TRBD1. This TCR was recovered from a woman in her seventies with Graves' ophthalmopathy. CDR3 region: CASSLEGQGYTEAFF. CDR3 in DNA: TGCGCCAGCAGCTTGGAGGGACAGGGATACACTGAAGCTTTCTTT.